This T cell receptor (beta chain) emerged from a study of blood T cells in healthy people across ages. Study observations and caveats: Both higher diversity and more naive CD4+ cells marked long-lived donors when set against aged donors. A roughly linear fall in TCR beta diversity per million T cells was seen with increasing age.

Donors each provided roughly 10 milliliters of peripheral blood. In its sample, this clonotype was seen a few times. The antigen remains undetermined. The second PCR ran roughly 7 to 12 cycles with a sample-barcoded 5' primer and J-beta primers. The study obtained at least 2.5 million CDR3-containing paired-end reads from every sample. TCRdb reprocessed the 5' RACE reads with MiXCR, giving one entry per CDR3 protein. The table includes roughly 2 million distinct CDR3 sequences, about 49% detected once. V lost 2 bases, J lost 1 base, and 19 bases stayed unmatched. The length of the CDR3 is 20 residues. Germline-derived CDR1 and CDR2 are LGHNA and YSLEER.

This clonotype was obtained from a woman in her forties in good health. The V gene is TRBV4-3, the J gene TRBJ2-7; 8 positions match TRBD2. Material for sequencing was blood. The chain's CDR3 is CASSQLSPGGGSGVSYEQYF. CDR3 nucleotides: TGCGCCAGCAGCCAACTATCGCCCGGAGGAGGTAGCGGGGTTTCCTACGAGCAGTACTTC.